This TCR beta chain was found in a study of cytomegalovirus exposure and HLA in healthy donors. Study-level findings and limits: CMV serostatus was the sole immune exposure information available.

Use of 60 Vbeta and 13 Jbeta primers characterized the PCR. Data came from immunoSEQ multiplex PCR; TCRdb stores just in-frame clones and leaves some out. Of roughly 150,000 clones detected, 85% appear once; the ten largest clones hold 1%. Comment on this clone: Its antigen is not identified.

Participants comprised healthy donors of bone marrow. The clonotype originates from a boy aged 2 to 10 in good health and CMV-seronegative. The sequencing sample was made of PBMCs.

CDR3 sequence: CASSFIGQGKRNTEAFF. For the CDR3, the DNA is TGTGCCAGCAGTTTTATCGGACAGGGGAAGAGGAACACTGAAGCTTTCTTT. The rearrangement uses TRBV28 and TRBJ1-1, with 9 bases identical to TRBD1. Germline V gives CDR1 MDHEN, CDR2 SYDVKM. With V trimmed by 3 bases and J by 1 base, 9 bases remained unmatched. This CDR3 spans 17 amino acids.